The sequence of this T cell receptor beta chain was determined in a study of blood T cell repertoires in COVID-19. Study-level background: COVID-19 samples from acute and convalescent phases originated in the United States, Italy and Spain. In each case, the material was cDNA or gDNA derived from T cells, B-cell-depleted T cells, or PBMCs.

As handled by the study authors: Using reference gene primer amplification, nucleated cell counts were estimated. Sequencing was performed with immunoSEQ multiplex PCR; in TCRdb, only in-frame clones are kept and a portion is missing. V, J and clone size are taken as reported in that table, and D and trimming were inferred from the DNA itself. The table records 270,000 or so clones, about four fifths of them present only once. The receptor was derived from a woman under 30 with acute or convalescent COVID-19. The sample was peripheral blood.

The CDR3 here is CASSFDRGPTYEQYF. For the CDR3, the DNA is TGTGCCAGCAGTTTCGACAGGGGGCCTACCTACGAGCAGTACTTC. The genes are TRBV6-5 and TRBJ2-7, with TRBD1 identical over 10 bases. The CDR3 sequence is 15 residues long. The trim removed 4 bases at V and 2 bases at J, leaving 5 bases unmatched. Germline-derived CDR1 and CDR2 are MNHEY and SVGAGI.